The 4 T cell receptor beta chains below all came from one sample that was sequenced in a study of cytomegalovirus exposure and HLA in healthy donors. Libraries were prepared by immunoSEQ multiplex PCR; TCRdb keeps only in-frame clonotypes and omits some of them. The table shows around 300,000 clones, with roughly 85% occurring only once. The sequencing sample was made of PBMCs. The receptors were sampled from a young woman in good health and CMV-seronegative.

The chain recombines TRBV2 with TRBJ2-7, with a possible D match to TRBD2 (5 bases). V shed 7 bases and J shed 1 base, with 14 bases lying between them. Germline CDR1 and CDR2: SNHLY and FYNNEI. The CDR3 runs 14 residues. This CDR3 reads CASILGSSSYEQYF. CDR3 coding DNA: TGTGCCAGCATTCTAGGGAGCAGTTCCTACGAGCAGTACTTC.

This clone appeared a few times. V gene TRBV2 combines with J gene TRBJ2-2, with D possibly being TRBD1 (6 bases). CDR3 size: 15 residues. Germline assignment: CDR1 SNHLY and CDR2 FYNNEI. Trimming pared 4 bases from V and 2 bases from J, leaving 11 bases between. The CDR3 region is CASSGPGTNTGELFF. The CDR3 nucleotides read TGTGCCAGCAGTGGACCCGGGACAAACACCGGGGAGCTGTTTTTT. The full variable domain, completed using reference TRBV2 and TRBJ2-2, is EPEVTQTPSHQVTQMGQEVILRCVPISNHLYFYWYRQILGQKVEFLVSFYNNEISEKSEIFDDQFSVERPDGSNFTLKIRSTKLEDSAMYFCASSGPGTNTGELFFGEGSRLTVL.

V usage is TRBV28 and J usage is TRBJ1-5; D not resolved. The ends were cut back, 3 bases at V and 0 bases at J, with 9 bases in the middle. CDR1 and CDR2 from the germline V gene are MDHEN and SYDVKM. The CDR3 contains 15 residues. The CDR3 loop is CASSFTENSNQPQHF. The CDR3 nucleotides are TGTGCCAGCAGTTTTACGGAGAATAGCAATCAGCCCCAGCATTTT.

The CDR3 protein is CASSFPKGEVNYGYTF. The CDR3 region has the DNA TGTGCCAGCAGCTTTCCTAAGGGGGAAGTCAACTATGGCTACACCTTC. This chain connects TRBV13 to TRBJ1-2; perhaps TRBD1 as D (6 bases). Germline CDR1 is PRHDT and CDR2 is FYEKMQ (reference sequence). The CDR3 is 16 residues long. Trimming stripped 3 bases from V and 2 bases from J, with 16 bases between.